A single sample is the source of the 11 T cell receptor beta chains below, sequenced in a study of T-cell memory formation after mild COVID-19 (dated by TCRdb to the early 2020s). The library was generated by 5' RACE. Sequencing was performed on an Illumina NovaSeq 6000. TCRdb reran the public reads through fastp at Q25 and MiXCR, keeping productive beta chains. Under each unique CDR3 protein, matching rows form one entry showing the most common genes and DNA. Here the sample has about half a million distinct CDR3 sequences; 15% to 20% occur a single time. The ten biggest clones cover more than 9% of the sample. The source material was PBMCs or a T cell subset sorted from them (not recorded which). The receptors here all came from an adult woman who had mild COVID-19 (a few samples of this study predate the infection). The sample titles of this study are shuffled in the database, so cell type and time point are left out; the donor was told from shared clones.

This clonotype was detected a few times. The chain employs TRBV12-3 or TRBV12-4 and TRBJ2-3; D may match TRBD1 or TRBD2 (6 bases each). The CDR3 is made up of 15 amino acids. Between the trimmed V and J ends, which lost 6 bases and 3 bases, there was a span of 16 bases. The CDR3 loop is CASRPFGGWTDTQYF. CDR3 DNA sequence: TGTGCCAGCAGACCCTTCGGGGGCTGGACAGATACGCAGTATTTT.

Here the CDR3 reads CASSLRSGSNQPQHF. For the CDR3, the DNA is TGTGCCAGCAGCTTACGTTCTGGAAGCAATCAGCCCCAGCATTTT. The chain employs TRBV7-2 and TRBJ1-5; D is unresolved. The germline gives CDR1 SGHTA, CDR2 FQGNSA. The CDR3 loop spans 15 amino acids. V was shortened by 2 bases and J by 1 base, with 9 bases between the two germline ends.

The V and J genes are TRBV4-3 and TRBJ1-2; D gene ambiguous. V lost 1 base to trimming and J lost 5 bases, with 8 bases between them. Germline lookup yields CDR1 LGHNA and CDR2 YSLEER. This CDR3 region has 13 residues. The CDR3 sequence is CASSQGGQYGYTF. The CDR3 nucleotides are TGCGCCAGCAGCCAAGGTGGCCAGTATGGCTACACCTTC.

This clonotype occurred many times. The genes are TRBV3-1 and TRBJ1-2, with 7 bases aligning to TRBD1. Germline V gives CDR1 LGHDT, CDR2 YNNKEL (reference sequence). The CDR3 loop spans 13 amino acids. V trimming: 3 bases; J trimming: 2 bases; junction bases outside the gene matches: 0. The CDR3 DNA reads TGTGCCAGCAGCCAGACAGGGAACTATGGCTACACCTTC. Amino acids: CASSQTGNYGYTF.

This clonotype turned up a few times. CDR3 sequence reads: CASRIQQNTEAFF. The CDR3 region has the DNA TGTGCCAGCAGAATACAGCAGAACACTGAAGCTTTCTTT. This sequence joins TRBV6-5 and TRBJ1-1; D is unclear. CDR3 length equals 13 residues. Germline V gives CDR1 MNHEY, CDR2 SVGAGI. Trimming removed 6 bases at V and 1 base at J, with 9 bases between.

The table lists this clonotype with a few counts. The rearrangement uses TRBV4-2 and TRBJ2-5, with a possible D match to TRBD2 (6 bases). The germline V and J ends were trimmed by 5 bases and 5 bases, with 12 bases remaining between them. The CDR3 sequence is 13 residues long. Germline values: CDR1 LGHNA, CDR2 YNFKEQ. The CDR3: CASSSYAGETQYF. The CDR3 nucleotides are TGTGCCAGCAGCTCGTATGCGGGGGAGACCCAGTACTTC.

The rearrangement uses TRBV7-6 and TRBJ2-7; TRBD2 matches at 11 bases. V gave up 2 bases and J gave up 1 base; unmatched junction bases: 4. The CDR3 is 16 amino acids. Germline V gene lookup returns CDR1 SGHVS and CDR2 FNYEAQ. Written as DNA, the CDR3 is TGTGCCAGCAGCTTATTGGGGACTAGCGGATCCTACGAGCAGTACTTC. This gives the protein CASSLLGTSGSYEQYF.

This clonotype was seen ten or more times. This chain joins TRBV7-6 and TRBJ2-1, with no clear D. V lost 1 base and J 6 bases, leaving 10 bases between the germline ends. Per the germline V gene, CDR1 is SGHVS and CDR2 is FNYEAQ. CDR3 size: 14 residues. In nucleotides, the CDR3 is TGTGCCAGCAGCTTAGTTGGCAGACGCAATGAGCAGTTCTTC. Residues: CASSLVGRRNEQFF.

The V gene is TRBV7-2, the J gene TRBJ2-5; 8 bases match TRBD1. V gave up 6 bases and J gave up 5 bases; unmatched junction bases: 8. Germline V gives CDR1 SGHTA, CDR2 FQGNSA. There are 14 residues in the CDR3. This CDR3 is CASSYQGAGETQYF. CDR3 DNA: TGTGCCAGCAGTTACCAGGGGGCAGGGGAGACCCAGTACTTC.

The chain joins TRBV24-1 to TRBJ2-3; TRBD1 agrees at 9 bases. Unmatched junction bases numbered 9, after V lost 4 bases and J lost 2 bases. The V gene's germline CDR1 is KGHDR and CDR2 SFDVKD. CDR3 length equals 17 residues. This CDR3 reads CATSDPRTGAYTDTQYF. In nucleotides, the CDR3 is TGTGCCACCAGTGACCCAAGGACAGGGGCGTACACAGATACGCAGTATTTT.

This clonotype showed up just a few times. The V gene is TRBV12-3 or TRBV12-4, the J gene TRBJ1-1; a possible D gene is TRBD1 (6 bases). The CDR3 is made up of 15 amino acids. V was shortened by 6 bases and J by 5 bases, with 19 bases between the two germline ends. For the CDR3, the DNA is TGTGCCAGCAGCCCGAATACAGGGCGGTGGACTGAAGCTTTCTTT. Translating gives CASSPNTGRWTEAFF.